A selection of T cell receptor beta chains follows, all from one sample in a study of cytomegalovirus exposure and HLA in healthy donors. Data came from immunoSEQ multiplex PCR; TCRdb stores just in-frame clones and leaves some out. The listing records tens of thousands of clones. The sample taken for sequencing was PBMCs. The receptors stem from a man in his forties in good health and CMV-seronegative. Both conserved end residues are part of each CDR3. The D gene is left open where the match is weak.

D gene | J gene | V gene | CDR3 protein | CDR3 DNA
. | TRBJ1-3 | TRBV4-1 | CASSQVARERESGNTIYF | TGCGCCAGCAGCCAAGTGGCCAGGGAACGGGAGTCTGGAAACACCATATATTTT
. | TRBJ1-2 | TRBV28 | CASTSPGDGYTF | TGTGCCAGCACTAGTCCGGGGGATGGCTACACCTTC
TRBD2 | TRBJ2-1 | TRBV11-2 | CASSRPLFSGTYEQFF | TGTGCCAGCAGCCGCCCTCTTTTCAGCGGGACCTATGAGCAGTTCTTC
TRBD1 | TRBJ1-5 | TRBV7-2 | CASSITGTGLNQPQHF | TGTGCCAGCAGCATAACCGGGACAGGGCTCAATCAGCCCCAGCATTTT
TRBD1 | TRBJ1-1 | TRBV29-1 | CSLQGANTEAFF | TGCAGCTTACAGGGGGCGAACACTGAAGCTTTCTTT
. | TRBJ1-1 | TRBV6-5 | CASTIQGSSEAFF | TGTGCCAGCACAATACAGGGTAGCTCTGAAGCTTTCTTT
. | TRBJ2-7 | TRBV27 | CASSLEPGSHHEQYF | TGTGCCAGCAGTTTAGAGCCAGGATCTCACCACGAGCAGTACTTC
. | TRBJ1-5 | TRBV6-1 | CASSEWSTGSQPQHF | TGTGCCAGCAGTGAATGGAGTACAGGAAGTCAGCCCCAGCATTTT
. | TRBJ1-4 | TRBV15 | CATSPTGVNEKLFF | TGTGCCACCAGCCCCACAGGAGTGAATGAAAAACTGTTTTTT
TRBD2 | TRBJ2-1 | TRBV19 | CASSIPGLAVYNEQFF | TGTGCCAGTAGTATACCGGGACTAGCGGTCTACAATGAGCAGTTCTTC
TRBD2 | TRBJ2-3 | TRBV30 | CAWRGLAGGGADTQYF | TGTGCCTGGAGGGGACTAGCGGGAGGTGGCGCAGATACGCAGTATTTT
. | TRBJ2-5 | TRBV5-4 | CASSLLRTPEETQYF | TGTGCCAGCAGCTTGCTCAGGACTCCTGAAGAGACCCAGTACTTC
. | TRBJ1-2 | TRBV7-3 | CASSLGGAYGYTF | TGTGCCAGCAGCTTAGGGGGGGCCTATGGCTACACCTTC
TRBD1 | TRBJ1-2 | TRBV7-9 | CASSHPGGNYGYTF | TGTGCCAGCAGCCACCCAGGGGGAAACTATGGCTACACCTTC
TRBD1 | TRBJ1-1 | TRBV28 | CASSLEPGQWNTEAFF | TGTGCCAGCAGTTTGGAACCGGGACAGTGGAACACTGAAGCTTTCTTT
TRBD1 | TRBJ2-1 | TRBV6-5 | CASIPGGQGYGEQFF | TGTGCCAGCATCCCGGGGGGACAGGGGTACGGTGAGCAGTTCTTC
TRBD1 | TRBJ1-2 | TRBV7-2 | CASSQTGTYGYTF | TGTGCCAGCAGCCAGACAGGGACGTATGGCTACACCTTC